The 17 T cell receptor beta chains in this list originate from one sample, sequenced in a study of T cells after yellow fever vaccination. TCRdb reanalysed the 5' RACE reads using MiXCR and keeps one entry per CDR3 protein. The sample holds 78,000 or so distinct CDR3 sequences; 7.3% are singletons and the top ten take over 25%. The sequencing used CD8+ T cells sorted from PBMCs, collected approximately 11 days after the first yellow fever vaccination. All receptors come from a man aged 18 to 30 who received the YFV17D yellow fever vaccine.

This clonotype was recorded at least ten times. The chain combines TRBV5-1 with TRBJ2-7, with D maybe TRBD1 (5 bases). Germline V CDR1 and CDR2: SGHRS, YFSETQ. V shed 10 bases and J shed 2 bases, with 16 bases lying between them. The CDR3 is 13 amino acids. The CDR3 reads CARPSQGTYEQYV. In DNA form, the CDR3 reads TGCGCCCGACCCTCCCAGGGCACCTACGAGCAGTACGTC.

This clonotype was detected a few times. The chain joins TRBV4-2 to TRBJ1-2; 10 bases align to TRBD1. This CDR3 comprises 14 residues. The V and J ends lost 3 bases and 3 bases, in that order; junction bases with no gene match: 1. Germline lookup yields CDR1 LGHNA and CDR2 YNFKEQ. CDR3 loop: CASSQDRGDYGYTF. For the CDR3, the DNA is TGTGCCAGCAGCCAGGACAGGGGGGACTATGGCTACACCTTC.

In its sample, this clonotype was seen many times. The rearrangement joins TRBV12-3 or TRBV12-4 to TRBJ2-2; D gene uncertain. V dropped 3 bases and J dropped 7 bases, with 9 bases sitting between them. This CDR3 spans 13 amino acids. The CDR3 loop is CASSFYFSGELFF. CDR3 coding DNA: TGTGCCAGCAGTTTCTATTTCAGCGGGGAGCTGTTTTTT.

The CDR3 region is CASAELPAPAYEQYV. The CDR3, as DNA: TGTGCCAGCGCCGAACTGCCGGCGCCCGCCTACGAGCAGTACGTC. The chain uses TRBV11-2 and TRBJ2-7; D remains ambiguous. This CDR3 has 15 residues. In germline, CDR1 is SGHAT, CDR2 FQNNGV. The ends were cut back, 8 bases at V and 2 bases at J, with 19 bases in the middle.

This clonotype was seen a few times. The V gene is TRBV5-4, the J gene TRBJ1-1; D ambiguous. Germline V gene data show CDR1 as SGHNT and CDR2 as YYREEE (reference sequence). The CDR3 totals 13 residues. V dropped 3 bases and J dropped 8 bases, with 14 bases sitting between them. CDR3 bases: TGTGCCAGCAGCTCGACGGCGGGCCCCGAAGCTTTCTTT. As protein: CASSSTAGPEAFF.

This clonotype was picked up many times. The chain joins TRBV4-1 to TRBJ2-1; tentatively, D is TRBD2 (6 bases). There are 15 residues in the CDR3. Between the trimmed V and J ends, which lost 0 bases and 4 bases, there was a span of 10 bases. Germline V gene lookup returns CDR1 MGHRA and CDR2 YSYEKL. CDR3 loop: CASSQEGGVYNEQFF. Written as DNA, the CDR3 is TGCGCCAGCAGCCAAGAGGGGGGAGTATACAATGAGCAGTTCTTC.

In its sample, this clonotype was seen many times. V gene TRBV12-3 or TRBV12-4 combines with J gene TRBJ1-1, with a possible D match to TRBD1 (6 bases). There are 14 residues in the CDR3. Trimming cost V 5 bases and J 8 bases, with 18 bases left between them. The CDR3, as DNA: TGTGCCAGCAGTCTCGGGACAACCCGTCGGGAAGCTTTCTTT. Translation: CASSLGTTRREAFF.

The sample holds many counts of this clonotype. The genes are TRBV4-1 and TRBJ2-7; D possibly corresponds to TRBD1 (6 bases). V was pared by 4 bases and J by 6 bases, with 19 bases between. This CDR3 spans 15 amino acids. CDR1 is MGHRA, CDR2 YSYEKL, per germline. The CDR3 nucleotides read TGCGCCAGCAGCCTGCGCTTGGACAGATCGATCGAGCAGTACTTC. It specifies CASSLRLDRSIEQYF.

This clonotype was found many times. V gene TRBV12-3 or TRBV12-4 combines with J gene TRBJ1-1; tentative D call: TRBD1 (5 bases). The CDR3 has 14 residues. Trimming removed 5 bases at V and 7 bases at J, with 17 bases between. The CDR3: CASSHTESQVEAFF. The DNA for the CDR3 is TGTGCCAGCAGTCATACTGAATCACAGGTTGAAGCTTTCTTT.

The table lists this clonotype with many counts. The rearrangement links TRBV5-1 to TRBJ1-1, with D unresolved. Per the germline V gene, CDR1 is SGHRS and CDR2 is YFSETQ. CDR3 length equals 14 residues. Trimming removed 0 bases from V and 3 bases from J, with 9 bases in between. The CDR3: CASSLVRVDTEAFF. In DNA form, the CDR3 reads TGCGCCAGCAGCTTGGTCCGGGTGGACACTGAAGCTTTCTTT.

This clonotype was recorded a few times. The chain recombines TRBV7-9 with TRBJ2-1, with 10 bases aligning to TRBD2. The CDR3 length is 16 residues. Germline trimming cut 4 bases from V and 5 bases from J; bases unmatched to any gene: 8. The germline V gene encodes CDR1 SEHNR and CDR2 FQNEAQ (reference sequence). CDR3 protein: CASSSLLAGQHNEQFF. CDR3 bases: TGTGCCAGCAGCTCTTTACTAGCGGGGCAACACAATGAGCAGTTCTTC.

There are a few counts of this clonotype. V gene TRBV3-1 combines with J gene TRBJ1-5; no clear D. This CDR3 spans 16 amino acids. Germline CDR1 LGHDT, CDR2 YNNKEL (reference sequence). Trimming took 0 bases from V and 2 from J, leaving 11 bases between them. CDR3 in DNA: TGTGCCAGCAGCCAAGAACCCCCCATGGGCAATCAGCCCCAGCATTTT. Amino acids: CASSQEPPMGNQPQHF.

V usage is TRBV5-6 and J usage is TRBJ1-2; no reliable D call. The CDR3 covers 13 residues. Deletions cut 4 bases from V and 6 bases from J, with 13 bases between. Germline CDR1 SGHDT, CDR2 YYEEEE. The DNA for the CDR3 is TGTGCCAGCAGCCCAGACATTCTTGATGGCTACACCTTC. Residues: CASSPDILDGYTF.

This clonotype has ten or more counts. The chain links TRBV6-5 to TRBJ1-5, with no clear D. The germline V gene encodes CDR1 MNHEY and CDR2 SVGAGI. Trimming left V 2 bases short and J 0 bases short, with 8 bases between. CDR3 length: 15 amino acids. CDR3 nucleotides: TGTGCCAGCAGTTACAGCGGTTATAGCAATCAGCCCCAGCATTTT. This translates into CASSYSGYSNQPQHF.

This clonotype appeared many times. V and J are TRBV29-1 and TRBJ2-7, with D perhaps being TRBD1 or TRBD2 (5 bases each). Trimming removed 5 bases from V and 1 base from J, with 12 bases in between. CDR1 and CDR2 (germline): SQVTM, ANQGSEA. The CDR3 covers 13 residues. CDR3 sequence: CSVRDGMSYEQYF. The CDR3 bases are TGCAGCGTTCGGGACGGAATGTCCTACGAGCAGTACTTC.

Many counts were recorded for this clonotype. The chain joins TRBV6-2 or TRBV6-3 to TRBJ2-5; TRBD1 matches 10 bases. Unmatched junction bases numbered 9, after V lost 6 bases and J lost 5 bases. The V gene's germline CDR1 is MNHEY and CDR2 SVGEGT. The CDR3 loop spans 15 amino acids. The DNA of the CDR3 is TGTGCCAGCAGCCCTACGACAGGGGGCATGGAGACCCAGTACTTC. As protein: CASSPTTGGMETQYF.

This clonotype has just a few counts. V is TRBV5-1 and J is TRBJ2-1, with D perhaps being TRBD1 or TRBD2 (5 bases each). Germline lookup yields CDR1 SGHRS and CDR2 YFSETQ. V lost 0 bases and J 3 bases, leaving 7 bases between the germline ends. The CDR3 contains 14 residues. This CDR3 is CASSLVGVYNEQFF. The CDR3 DNA sequence: TGCGCCAGCAGCTTGGTGGGGGTCTACAATGAGCAGTTCTTC.